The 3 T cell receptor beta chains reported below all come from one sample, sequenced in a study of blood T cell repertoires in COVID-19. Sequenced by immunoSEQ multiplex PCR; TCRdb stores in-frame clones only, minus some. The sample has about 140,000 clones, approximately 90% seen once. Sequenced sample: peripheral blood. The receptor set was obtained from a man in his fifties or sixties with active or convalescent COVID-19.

CDR3 sequence: CASSLGTDNEQFF. CDR3 coding DNA: TGTGCCAGCAGCCTAGGGACAGACAATGAGCAGTTCTTC. V usage is TRBV12-3 or TRBV12-4 and J usage is TRBJ2-1; 7 positions agree with TRBD1. This CDR3 spans 13 amino acids. Germline trimming cut 6 bases from V and 5 bases from J; bases unmatched to any gene: 4.

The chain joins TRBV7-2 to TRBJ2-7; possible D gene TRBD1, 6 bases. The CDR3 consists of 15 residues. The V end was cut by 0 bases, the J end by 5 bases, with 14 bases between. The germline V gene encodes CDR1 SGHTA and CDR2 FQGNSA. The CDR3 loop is CASSLALTGYNEQYF. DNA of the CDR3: TGTGCCAGCAGCTTAGCGCTTACAGGGTACAACGAGCAGTACTTC.

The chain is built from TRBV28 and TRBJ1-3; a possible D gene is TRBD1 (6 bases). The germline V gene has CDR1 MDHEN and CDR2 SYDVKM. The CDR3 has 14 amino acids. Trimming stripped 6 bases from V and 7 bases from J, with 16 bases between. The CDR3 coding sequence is TGTGCCAGCAGCCAAAACAGGGTTTGGAACACCATATATTTT. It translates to CASSQNRVWNTIYF.